This TCR beta chain stems from a study of T cell responses to AZD1222 COVID-19 vaccine. Germline V gene lookup returns CDR1 SGDLS and CDR2 YYNGEE. This CDR3 comprises 14 residues. Trimming cost V 4 bases and J 2 bases; bases outside gene matches: 3. Repertoires were generated with immunoSEQ multiplex PCR, while TCRdb's copy carries only in-frame clones and drops some. This table has about 83,000 clones, about 83% appearing once. The V gene is TRBV9, the J gene TRBJ2-7; the match to TRBD2 covers 10 bases. The sample consisted of peripheral blood, taken on day 0 of AZD1222 vaccination. This receptor was obtained from an adult in good health. The CDR3 spells CASSPTSGTYEQYF. CDR3 bases: TGTGCCAGCAGCCCCACTAGCGGGACCTACGAGCAGTACTTC.